The entry that follows covers one T cell receptor beta chain sequence. There is no known antigen for this receptor. Per-base qualities were not stored, and no clone one base away is much larger. The data derive from a study of T cells after yellow fever vaccination (dated by TCRdb to 2018 to 2020). Regarding the study in general: The SMART-Seq v4 Ultra Low Input RNA kit was used to prepare libraries from fractions with low cell numbers. To follow T-cell clones before and after both primary and booster YFV17D yellow fever vaccination, bulk TCR alpha and beta repertoires underwent longitudinal sequencing. Two healthy male donors, one aged 18 to 29 and one aged 30 to 40 years, made up the cohort. Bulk PBMC replicates and cell subsets were isolated from blood drawn at multiple timepoints before and after both primary and secondary immunization. Study-wide findings and limitations: After the booster, most clones that had expanded after primary vaccination were detected again (approximately 96% of CD4 and around nine tenths of CD8), suggesting broad maintenance of memory. Because the study included only a couple of donors, the extent to which the findings can be generalized is limited. Compared with the primary T-cell response, the secondary T-cell response was faster but weaker, reaching its peak on day 5 rather than on day 15. FACS-sorted repertoires could contain abundant contaminating clonotypes from the bulk population, so computational filtering was required. A small fraction of clonotypes showed up in both the CD4 and CD8 compartments, probably as a result of convergent recombination.

TCR cDNA was made using 5'RACE template switching, a step that added a universal primer site and unique molecular identifiers. Priming of cDNA synthesis was performed from both the TCR alpha and TCR beta constant segments. Two PCR steps were used to amplify libraries, with sample barcodes and sequencing adapters being added in the second step. Libraries were sequenced on Illumina HiSeq 2500 (2x100 bp) or NovaSeq (2x150 bp). The authors' analysis ran thus. Demultiplexing of reads and collapsing into UMI consensus sequences were performed with MIGEC, and V(D)J alignment was carried out with MiXCR. Vaccine-responding clonotypes were identified with edgeR using replicate PBMC samples, with FDR below 0.01 and a log2 fold change above 5 up to day 15 being required. CD4 or CD8 identity was assigned to each bulk clonotype according to whether the clonotype was present at higher abundance in the sequenced CD4 repertoire or the sequenced CD8 repertoire. In TCRdb, the public reads were trimmed at Q25 with fastp and aligned with MiXCR, with productive beta chains retained. All rows with the same CDR3 protein become a single entry with the most common DNA and genes. For this entry, the V and J calls and clone size follow TCRdb and not the study's own pipeline. For this sample the table gives approximately 510,000 distinct CDR3 sequences, of which around a fifth were detected only once. About 17% of the sample belongs to the ten largest clones.

The treatment or condition tag for this specimen amounts to: live attenuated yellow fever vaccine strain. At each blood-draw timepoint, two biological replicates of bulk PBMCs were obtained. A standard Ficoll-Paque protocol was used to isolate PBMCs from peripheral blood. TriZol was used to extract RNA from bulk PBMCs, from CD4 and CD8 fractions, and from dextramer-positive and dextramer-negative fractions. CDR1 KGHSH and CDR2 LQKENI were looked up in the germline V gene. Counted from cysteine to phenylalanine, this CDR3 has 15 amino acids. The DNA shown is the 45-base CDR3, in frame from base 1. The V end gives up 6 bases and the J end 2 bases, leaving 7 bases in the junction not matched to a gene.

The chain uses TRBV18 and TRBJ2-1; 7 central nucleotides agree with TRBD1. This clonotype was sampled from a young man who received the YFV17D yellow fever vaccine. Sample: PBMCs, taken about 21 days after the first yellow fever vaccination. The CDR3 protein is CASSRDSSPYNEQFF. The DNA sequence is as follows: TGTGCCAGCTCCCGGGACAGTTCACCCTACAATGAGCAGTTCTTC.